The rows below give T cell receptor beta chains drawn from one sample of a study of CD8+ T cells in alopecia areata. Repertoires were generated with immunoSEQ multiplex PCR, while TCRdb's copy carries only in-frame clones and drops some. The table records over 150,000 clones, roughly 65% of them present only once. Here the sequenced sample was CD4+ T cells sorted from blood, taken at week 0. Receptors originate from a human donor with alopecia areata. CDR3s include the opening cysteine and the closing phenylalanine or tryptophan. The order of the fields is D gene, clone size, J gene, V gene, CDR3 DNA, CDR3 protein. A D gene is named only where the DNA matches it firmly. The size entry is marked missing in some rows and otherwise reads once, few, many or a size class.

d_call: .
clone_size: .
j_call: TRBJ2-7
v_call: TRBV28
cdr3_nt: TGTGCCAGCACCCCTTTGGGGGGCTCCTACGAGCAGTACTTC
cdr3_aa: CASTPLGGSYEQYF

d_call: .
clone_size: .
j_call: TRBJ2-1
v_call: TRBV30
cdr3_nt: TGTGCCTGGAGTGGACAACTCTACAATGAGCAGTTCTTC
cdr3_aa: CAWSGQLYNEQFF

d_call: .
clone_size: .
j_call: TRBJ2-7
v_call: TRBV7-2
cdr3_nt: TGTGCCAGCAGCCAACAGGGTTACGAGCAGTACTTC
cdr3_aa: CASSQQGYEQYF

d_call: TRBD1
clone_size: few
j_call: TRBJ1-1
v_call: TRBV5-1
cdr3_nt: TGCGCCAGCAGCTTGAGGGGGCGCGAGAACACTGAAGCTTTCTTT
cdr3_aa: CASSLRGRENTEAFF

d_call: .
clone_size: .
j_call: TRBJ1-1
v_call: TRBV19
cdr3_nt: TGTGCCAGTAGTAACAGGGAAATGAACACTGAAGCTTTCTTT
cdr3_aa: CASSNREMNTEAFF

d_call: .
clone_size: few
j_call: TRBJ1-5
v_call: TRBV6-1
cdr3_nt: TGTGCCAGCCGGGCGGGACAGCCCCAGCATTTT
cdr3_aa: CASRAGQPQHF

d_call: .
clone_size: .
j_call: TRBJ2-3
v_call: TRBV9
cdr3_nt: TGTGCCAGCAGCGTAGCTACCCACCACACAGATACGCAGTATTTT
cdr3_aa: CASSVATHHTDTQYF

d_call: TRBD1
clone_size: .
j_call: TRBJ2-3
v_call: TRBV29-1
cdr3_nt: TGCAGCGTTGTCCAGGGGGCAGATACGCAGTATTTT
cdr3_aa: CSVVQGADTQYF

d_call: TRBD1
clone_size: .
j_call: TRBJ2-7
v_call: TRBV29-1
cdr3_nt: TGCAGCGTCTCTGGGACAGGGGGGAACTACGAGCAGTACTTC
cdr3_aa: CSVSGTGGNYEQYF

d_call: TRBD2
clone_size: .
j_call: TRBJ2-1
v_call: TRBV4-3
cdr3_nt: TGCGCCAGCAGCCAAGGACAACTAGCGGGGGCCAATGAGCAGTTCTTC
cdr3_aa: CASSQGQLAGANEQFF

d_call: .
clone_size: .
j_call: TRBJ1-2
v_call: TRBV29-1
cdr3_nt: TGCAGCGTTGAAGGCGGGTGGTATGGCTACACCTTC
cdr3_aa: CSVEGGWYGYTF

d_call: .
clone_size: .
j_call: TRBJ2-3
v_call: TRBV7-2
cdr3_nt: TGTGCCAGCAGCCCAGCGGGACAGCACACAGATACGCAGTATTTT
cdr3_aa: CASSPAGQHTDTQYF

d_call: TRBD1
clone_size: .
j_call: TRBJ2-7
v_call: TRBV25-1
cdr3_nt: TGTGCCAGCAGGGGGACAGGGGAGTACGAGCAGTACTTC
cdr3_aa: CASRGTGEYEQYF

d_call: TRBD2
clone_size: few
j_call: TRBJ2-2
v_call: TRBV30
cdr3_nt: TGTGCCTGGAGTCAAGGGACTAGCGGGGCGAACACCGGGGAGCTGTTTTTT
cdr3_aa: CAWSQGTSGANTGELFF

d_call: TRBD1
clone_size: few
j_call: TRBJ1-3
v_call: TRBV19
cdr3_nt: TGTGCCAGTGGTACCAACAGGGACAGGGGAGGATCTGGAAACACCATATATTTT
cdr3_aa: CASGTNRDRGGSGNTIYF

d_call: TRBD2
clone_size: .
j_call: TRBJ2-7
v_call: TRBV15
cdr3_nt: TGTGCCACCAGCAGTCGGAGCGGGATCCAGTACTTC
cdr3_aa: CATSSRSGIQYF

d_call: .
clone_size: .
j_call: TRBJ2-7
v_call: TRBV29-1
cdr3_nt: TGCAGCGTTGATTTGGGTTACGAGCAGTACTTC
cdr3_aa: CSVDLGYEQYF

d_call: TRBD2
clone_size: .
j_call: TRBJ2-3
v_call: TRBV5-1
cdr3_nt: TGCGCCAGCAGCAAAGAATTCGGGGGGGATACGCAGTATTTT
cdr3_aa: CASSKEFGGDTQYF

d_call: .
clone_size: .
j_call: TRBJ2-7
v_call: TRBV5-6
cdr3_nt: TGTGCCAGCAGCTTAGGAGATCCCTACGAGCAGTACTTC
cdr3_aa: CASSLGDPYEQYF

d_call: .
clone_size: .
j_call: TRBJ2-3
v_call: TRBV9
cdr3_nt: TGTGCCAGCAGCGTAGATCCGTTCGAGGGGTGGAGCACAGATACGCAGTATTTT
cdr3_aa: CASSVDPFEGWSTDTQYF

d_call: .
clone_size: once
j_call: TRBJ2-6
v_call: TRBV4-3
cdr3_nt: TGCGCCAGCAGCCAAGTGGGAGATGGGACCAACGTCCTGACTTTC
cdr3_aa: CASSQVGDGTNVLTF

d_call: .
clone_size: .
j_call: TRBJ1-5
v_call: TRBV30
cdr3_nt: TGTGCCTGGGGAGGACCCAATCAGCCCCAGCATTTT
cdr3_aa: CAWGGPNQPQHF

d_call: .
clone_size: .
j_call: TRBJ1-1
v_call: TRBV9
cdr3_nt: TGTGCCAGCAGCGTAGCAGGACGGGACACTGAAGCTTTCTTT
cdr3_aa: CASSVAGRDTEAFF

d_call: TRBD2
clone_size: few
j_call: TRBJ2-6
v_call: TRBV10-3
cdr3_nt: TGTGCCATTACCTCGAGCGGGGCCTCTGGGGCCAACGTCCTGACTTTC
cdr3_aa: CAITSSGASGANVLTF

d_call: TRBD1
clone_size: .
j_call: TRBJ1-5
v_call: TRBV27
cdr3_nt: TGTGCCAGCAGTCCTGGGACAGGGGGTTATCAGCCCCAGCATTTT
cdr3_aa: CASSPGTGGYQPQHF

d_call: .
clone_size: .
j_call: TRBJ1-1
v_call: TRBV29-1
cdr3_nt: TGCAGCGTTCGCGGCTACGCGGGAGCTTTCTTT
cdr3_aa: CSVRGYAGAFF

d_call: .
clone_size: .
j_call: TRBJ2-7
v_call: TRBV15
cdr3_nt: TGTGCCACCAGCAGACCCGACAGTGAAACCTACGAGCAGTACTTC
cdr3_aa: CATSRPDSETYEQYF

d_call: TRBD1
clone_size: .
j_call: TRBJ1-6
v_call: TRBV18
cdr3_nt: TGTGCCAGCTCGTACCAACAGGGGAGTCACTCACCCCTCCACTTT
cdr3_aa: CASSYQQGSHSPLHF

d_call: .
clone_size: few
j_call: TRBJ2-6
v_call: TRBV11-1
cdr3_nt: TGTGCCAGCCGAGGGGAGACTGGGGCCAACGTCCTGACTTTC
cdr3_aa: CASRGETGANVLTF

d_call: .
clone_size: .
j_call: TRBJ2-3
v_call: TRBV14
cdr3_nt: TGTGCCAGCAGCCAAGCTGCACAAATCACAGATACGCAGTATTTT
cdr3_aa: CASSQAAQITDTQYF

d_call: .
clone_size: few
j_call: TRBJ2-1
v_call: TRBV19
cdr3_nt: TGTGCCAGTTCTCCGGTTGCAGGGGCCTACAATGAGCAGTTCTTC
cdr3_aa: CASSPVAGAYNEQFF

d_call: TRBD1
clone_size: few
j_call: TRBJ1-5
v_call: TRBV6-1
cdr3_nt: TGTGCCTCTCACCGGGACAGACTCAATCAGCCCCAGCATTTT
cdr3_aa: CASHRDRLNQPQHF

d_call: TRBD1
clone_size: .
j_call: TRBJ2-7
v_call: TRBV18
cdr3_nt: TGTGCCAGCTCACCACTCCCACAGGGGAGAGGCTACGAGCAGTACTTC
cdr3_aa: CASSPLPQGRGYEQYF

d_call: .
clone_size: .
j_call: TRBJ2-2
v_call: TRBV6-5
cdr3_nt: TGTGCCAGCAGACGCGGGACAGCCGTCTCAGGGGAGCTGTTTTTT
cdr3_aa: CASRRGTAVSGELFF